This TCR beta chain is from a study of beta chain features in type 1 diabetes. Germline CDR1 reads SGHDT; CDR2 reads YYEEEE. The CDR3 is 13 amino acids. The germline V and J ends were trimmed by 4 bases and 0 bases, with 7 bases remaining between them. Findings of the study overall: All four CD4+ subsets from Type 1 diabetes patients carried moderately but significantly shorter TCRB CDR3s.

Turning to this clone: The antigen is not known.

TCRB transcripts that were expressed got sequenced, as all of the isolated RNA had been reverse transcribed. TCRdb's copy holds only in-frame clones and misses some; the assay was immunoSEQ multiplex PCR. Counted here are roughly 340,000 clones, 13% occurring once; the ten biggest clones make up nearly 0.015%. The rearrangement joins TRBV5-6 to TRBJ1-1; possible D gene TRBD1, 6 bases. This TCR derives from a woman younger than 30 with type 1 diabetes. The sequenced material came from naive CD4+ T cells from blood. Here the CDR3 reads CASSGQLNTEAFF. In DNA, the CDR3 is TGTGCCAGCAGCGGACAGTTGAACACTGAAGCTTTCTTT.